Listed below are T cell receptor beta chains from one sample, sequenced in a study of CD8 T cells in Susac syndrome. One entry per CDR3 protein, called by TCRdb with MiXCR from the immunoSEQ multiplex PCR reads. The repertoire holds under 250,000 distinct CDR3 sequences, with about 95% as singletons. Sequenced: CD4+ T cells from PBMCs. These receptors were obtained from a human donor with Susac syndrome. The conserved cysteine and the conserved F or W are not part of the CDR3 here. The order of the fields is clone size, V gene, CDR3 protein. The size field is filled for only some rows; it gives once, few, many or a size class.

clone size: NA
V gene: TRBV7-3
CDR3 protein: ASRLTGVNTEAF

clone size: NA
V gene: TRBV7-6
CDR3 protein: ASSLGGGLNEQF

clone size: NA
V gene: TRBV18
CDR3 protein: ASSPQGTGVSYEQY

clone size: NA
V gene: TRBV12-3/TRBV12-4
CDR3 protein: ASSFMVNTEAF

clone size: NA
V gene: TRBV11-2
CDR3 protein: ASSGHSFHGYT

clone size: NA
V gene: TRBV2
CDR3 protein: ASSVMYSNQPQH

clone size: NA
V gene: TRBV5-1
CDR3 protein: ASSPSSLGSYEQY

clone size: NA
V gene: TRBV12-3/TRBV12-4
CDR3 protein: ASSSSRGIGGGYT

clone size: NA
V gene: TRBV3-1
CDR3 protein: ASSRPTGGASEKLF

clone size: NA
V gene: TRBV12-3/TRBV12-4
CDR3 protein: ASSPSGQGWQPQH

clone size: NA
V gene: TRBV11-3
CDR3 protein: ASSLEWTVANTEAF

clone size: NA
V gene: TRBV19
CDR3 protein: ASSLTQGIEAF

clone size: once
V gene: TRBV20-1
CDR3 protein: SARDGGNTDTQY

clone size: once
V gene: TRBV29-1
CDR3 protein: SVVGQPSTDTQY

clone size: NA
V gene: TRBV20-1
CDR3 protein: SAKSRTAPREQY

clone size: once
V gene: TRBV27
CDR3 protein: ASTSRGGGNQPQH

clone size: NA
V gene: TRBV11-1
CDR3 protein: ASSYIKGPNTEAF

clone size: NA
V gene: TRBV7-9
CDR3 protein: ASSATGMNTEAF

clone size: NA
V gene: TRBV9
CDR3 protein: ASSLEDTSSYEQY

clone size: NA
V gene: TRBV29-1
CDR3 protein: SVYLSPADEQY

clone size: NA
V gene: TRBV30
CDR3 protein: AWYPAGGFYNSPLH

clone size: NA
V gene: TRBV20-1
CDR3 protein: SARGSGYGVSGELF

clone size: NA
V gene: TRBV7-2
CDR3 protein: ASSPSTGLYGYT

clone size: NA
V gene: TRBV30
CDR3 protein: AWSDGRNQPQH

clone size: NA
V gene: TRBV20-1
CDR3 protein: SARLGFGGEKLF

clone size: NA
V gene: TRBV9
CDR3 protein: ASSVDGGFDQPQH

clone size: NA
V gene: TRBV6-2/TRBV6-3
CDR3 protein: ASNGPDRGPAF

clone size: once
V gene: TRBV3-1
CDR3 protein: ASSPAPATDTQY

clone size: NA
V gene: TRBV20-1
CDR3 protein: SAPRDRGAPEGQPQH

clone size: few
V gene: TRBV11-2
CDR3 protein: ASSLSSGGDTQY

clone size: NA
V gene: TRBV6-2/TRBV6-3
CDR3 protein: ASANSGNTIY